This TCR beta chain derives from a study of cytomegalovirus exposure and HLA in healthy donors. Regarding the study as a whole: Reported results showed that the classifier diagnosed cytomegalovirus status with high specificity and sensitivity. Highly shared sequence variants in one cluster were likely a sequencing artifact. In vitro, a few CMV-associated chains proved specific for CMV antigens. Reportedly, a later analysis found an Asian-associated ancestry cluster had fewer N-insertions than the roughly 700-donor mean.

The V and J ends lost 1 base and 1 base respectively, with 5 bases between them. CDR3 length: 13 amino acids. The germline V gene encodes CDR1 SGHAT and CDR2 FQNNGV. With respect to this clone: What it recognizes is unknown.

Both 60 Vbeta primers and 13 Jbeta primers went into the PCR. TCRdb's table, derived via immunoSEQ multiplex PCR, lists solely in-frame clones and lacks some. In the table there are some 200,000 clones, around 75% of which are singletons. The gene calls are TRBV11-2 and TRBJ2-7, with D hard to call. The clonotype was recovered from a male donor in good health and CMV-seropositive. The sample taken for sequencing was PBMCs. CDR3 nucleotide sequence: TGTGCCAGCAGCTTAGCTGTGTCCTACGAGCAGTACTTC. This encodes CASSLAVSYEQYF.